This passage covers 13 T cell receptor beta chains from one sample sequenced in a study of shared clonotypes between healthy human individuals. As defined, naive CD8 cells were CD45RO-negative and positively selected for CCR7, with terminally differentiated effector memory CD45RA+ cells excluded. The assay was immunoSEQ multiplex PCR, and TCRdb's table has in-frame clones only and misses some. The sample carries 750,000 to 1,000,000 clones, about 91% recorded once. The sequencing input was naive CD8+ T cells sorted from blood. Receptors originate from a young man in good health.

The chain recombines TRBV6-4 with TRBJ2-1; the D gene is possibly TRBD2 (5 bases). Trimming took off 3 bases at V and 0 bases at J, with 12 bases between the two ends. There are 16 residues in the CDR3. Per germline, CDR1 MRHNA and CDR2 SNTAGT. Here the CDR3 reads CASSDKRSSSYNEQFF. The DNA of the CDR3 is TGTGCCAGCAGTGATAAGCGGTCGAGCTCCTACAATGAGCAGTTCTTC.

The chain is built from TRBV27 and TRBJ2-3; TRBD2 matches at 11 bases. This CDR3 comprises 15 residues. CDR1 and CDR2 (germline): MNHEY, SMNVEV (reference sequence). V was pared by 10 bases and J by 10 bases, with 16 bases of the junction left unmatched. The CDR3 DNA follows: TGTGCCACCCAGTCGACTAGCGGGATTCCCAGGCCGCAGTATTTT. This codes for CATQSTSGIPRPQYF.

The CDR3 region has the DNA TGTGCCAGCAGCTTAGAGAGATCCGGACAGACCCAGTACTTC. This codes for CASSLERSGQTQYF. The V and J genes are TRBV11-2 and TRBJ2-5; no reliable D call. The CDR3 runs 14 residues. Germline V lookup: CDR1 SGHAT, CDR2 FQNNGV. Trimming took off 0 bases at V and 6 bases at J, with 11 bases between the two ends.

The chain recombines TRBV2 with TRBJ2-7; 9 positions agree with TRBD1. With V trimmed by 9 bases and J by 1 base, 7 bases remained unmatched. CDR3 length: 14 residues. The V gene's germline CDR1 is SNHLY and CDR2 FYNNEI. In nucleotides, the CDR3 is TGTGCCAGAGGGACAGGGCTCAATTCCTACGAGCAGTACTTC. Its translation: CARGTGLNSYEQYF.

The rearrangement links TRBV7-2 to TRBJ2-1; D gene ambiguous. CDR3 size: 15 residues. Germline CDR1 reads SGHTA; CDR2 reads FQGNSA. The V end lost 1 base, the J end lost 0 bases, and 7 bases lay between the germline ends. The CDR3 here is CASSLGAASYNEQFF. The CDR3 DNA reads as TGTGCCAGCAGCTTAGGCGCGGCCTCCTACAATGAGCAGTTCTTC.

The chain is built from TRBV5-5 and TRBJ1-4; 7 bases are shared with TRBD1. Germline lookup yields CDR1 SGHKS and CDR2 YYEKEE (reference sequence). The J segment lost 7 bases and the V segment lost 5 bases, leaving 11 bases of the junction unmatched. This CDR3 region has 15 residues. As DNA, the CDR3 is TGTGCCAGCAGGTATTGGGACAGCGAGCGTGAAAAACTGTTTTTT. Protein product: CASRYWDSEREKLFF.

In this sample, this clone turned up a few times. In DNA form, the CDR3 reads TGCAGCGCCACCTCACAGCTCTCCTACGAGCAGTACTTC. It is translated as CSATSQLSYEQYF. The chain couples TRBV29-1 to TRBJ2-7, with D unclear. CDR3 size: 13 residues. With 7 bases removed from V and 0 bases from J, the gap between germline ends came to 13 bases. From germline, CDR1 is SQVTM and CDR2 ANQGSEA.

This clone was recorded once. The chain combines TRBV28 with TRBJ1-1, with a possible D match to TRBD1 (6 bases). The CDR3 length is 16 residues. CDR1 and CDR2 (germline): MDHEN, SYDVKM. Between the trimmed V and J ends, which lost 5 bases and 0 bases, there was a span of 16 bases. Here the CDR3 DNA reads TGTGCCAGCAGTCCTCCACCAGACAGGTTGAACACTGAAGCTTTCTTT. It specifies CASSPPPDRLNTEAFF.

The V and J genes are TRBV5-6 and TRBJ2-7; D remains ambiguous. The germline CDR1 and CDR2 sequences are SGHDT and YYEEEE. CDR3 length equals 14 residues. Trimming shortened V by 5 bases and J by 1 base, and 13 bases separated the two germline ends. CDR3 loop: CASRSVEYSYEQYF. The CDR3 DNA reads as TGTGCCAGCAGGTCGGTCGAGTATTCCTACGAGCAGTACTTC.

The chain employs TRBV6-1 and TRBJ1-2, with D unresolved. Trimming removed 2 bases from V and 4 bases from J, with 8 bases in between. The CDR3 sequence is 13 residues long. CDR1 is MNHNS and CDR2 is SASEGT in the germline V gene. The CDR3 sequence: CASSERGSYGYTF. CDR3 sequence (DNA): TGTGCCAGCAGTGAAAGAGGGTCCTATGGCTACACCTTC.

V and J are TRBV7-8 and TRBJ2-1; tentatively, D is TRBD2 (6 bases). V shed 5 bases and J shed 8 bases, with 31 bases lying between them. There are 19 residues in the CDR3. CDR1 is SGHVS and CDR2 is FQNEAQ in the germline V gene. The CDR3 nucleotides are TGTGCCAGCAGCCCGGTTAGCGGTGGTTCTCCGGCCTATGTGGATGAGCAGTTCTTC. As protein: CASSPVSGGSPAYVDEQFF.

The chain combines TRBV29-1 with TRBJ2-7; 7 bases line up with TRBD2. This CDR3 comprises 12 residues. Trimming cost V 6 bases and J 5 bases; bases outside gene matches: 7. CDR1 and CDR2 (germline): SQVTM, ANQGSEA. As DNA, the CDR3 is TGCAGCGTCGCGGGGGACGCCCACGAGCAGTACTTC. Its protein is CSVAGDAHEQYF.

This clone was seen once. This sequence joins TRBV5-4 and TRBJ2-3; the match to TRBD1 covers 9 bases. Germline loops: CDR1 SGHNT, CDR2 YYREEE (reference sequence). The CDR3 sequence is 17 residues long. Unmatched junction bases numbered 6, after V lost 1 base and J lost 0 bases. As DNA, the CDR3 is TGTGCCAGCAGCTTGAGTGGGACAGGGCTTAGCACAGATACGCAGTATTTT. Translated, it gives CASSLSGTGLSTDTQYF.